Included here is one TCR beta chain sequence, with context. Individuals who donated were healthy Caucasians from Russia aged 6 to 90. Sample-barcoded 5' priming and a J-beta primer mix drove a second PCR of roughly 7 to 11 cycles. TCRdb itself ran the 5' RACE reads through MiXCR, one entry per CDR3 protein. This sample carries over 450,000 distinct CDR3 sequences, around 24% of them seen once, and the ten largest clones take around 10%. These data are taken from a study of blood T cells in healthy people across ages. Looking at the study overall: Per two T cells, template switching captured roughly one barcoded beta molecule.

The CDR3 is 15 amino acids. Germline-derived CDR1 and CDR2 are MNHEY and SVGEGT. V dropped 6 bases and J dropped 7; count of bases not matched to a gene: 11. The data were also submitted as part of a second study, on T cells of mothers and their children. From that study: The study recruited a few healthy Caucasian mothers and their six children as donors.

This clonotype was obtained from a boy under 18 in good health. The gene calls are TRBV6-2 or TRBV6-3 and TRBJ2-1; TRBD1 aligns across 8 bases. Sequences were obtained from blood. The CDR3 DNA reads TGTGCCAGCAGCCTCCGGACAGGGCCCTGGAATGAGCAGTTCTTC. Its translation is CASSLRTGPWNEQFF.